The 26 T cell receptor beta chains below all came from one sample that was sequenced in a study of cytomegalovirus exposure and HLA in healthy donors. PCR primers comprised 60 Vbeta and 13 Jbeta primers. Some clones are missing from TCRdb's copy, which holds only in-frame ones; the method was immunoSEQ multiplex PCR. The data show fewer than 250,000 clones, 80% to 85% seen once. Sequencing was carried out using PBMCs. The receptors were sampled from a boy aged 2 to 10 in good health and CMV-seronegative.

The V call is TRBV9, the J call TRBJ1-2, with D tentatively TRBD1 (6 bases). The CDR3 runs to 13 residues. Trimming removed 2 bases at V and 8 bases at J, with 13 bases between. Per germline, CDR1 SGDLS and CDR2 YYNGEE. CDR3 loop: CASSVGTIYGYTF. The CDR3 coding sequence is TGTGCCAGCAGCGTTGGGACAATATACGGCTACACCTTC.

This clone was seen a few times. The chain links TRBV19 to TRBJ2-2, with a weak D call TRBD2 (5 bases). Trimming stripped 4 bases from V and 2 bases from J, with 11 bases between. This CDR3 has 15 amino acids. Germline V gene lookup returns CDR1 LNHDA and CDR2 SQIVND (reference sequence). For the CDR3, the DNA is TGTGCCAGTAGTAGCCCCGGGATAAACACCGGGGAGCTGTTTTTT. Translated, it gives CASSSPGINTGELFF.

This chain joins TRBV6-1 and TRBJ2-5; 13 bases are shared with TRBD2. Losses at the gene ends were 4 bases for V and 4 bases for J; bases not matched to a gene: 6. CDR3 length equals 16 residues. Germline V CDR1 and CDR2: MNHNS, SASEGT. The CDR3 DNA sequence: TGTGCCAGCAGTGTGACTAGCGGGGGGTCAATAGAGACCCAGTACTTC. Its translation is CASSVTSGGSIETQYF.

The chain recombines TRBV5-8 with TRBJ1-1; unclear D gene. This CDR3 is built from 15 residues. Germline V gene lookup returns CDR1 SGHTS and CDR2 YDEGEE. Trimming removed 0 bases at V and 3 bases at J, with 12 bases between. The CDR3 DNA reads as TGTGCCAGCAGCTTGGTAGGCCAGGTATACACTGAAGCTTTCTTT. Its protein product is CASSLVGQVYTEAFF.

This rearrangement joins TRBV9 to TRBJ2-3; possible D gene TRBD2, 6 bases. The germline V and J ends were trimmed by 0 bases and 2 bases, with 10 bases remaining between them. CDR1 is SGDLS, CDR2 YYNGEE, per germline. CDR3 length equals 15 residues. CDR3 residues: CASSVGSRDTDTQYF. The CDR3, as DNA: TGTGCCAGCAGCGTAGGCTCGCGGGACACAGATACGCAGTATTTT. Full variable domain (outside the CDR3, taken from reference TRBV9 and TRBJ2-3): DSGVTQTPKHLITATGQRVTLRCSPRSGDLSVYWYQQSLDQGLQFLIQYYNGEERAKGNILERFSAQQFPDLHSELNLSSLELGDSALYFCASSVGSRDTDTQYFGPGTRLTVL.

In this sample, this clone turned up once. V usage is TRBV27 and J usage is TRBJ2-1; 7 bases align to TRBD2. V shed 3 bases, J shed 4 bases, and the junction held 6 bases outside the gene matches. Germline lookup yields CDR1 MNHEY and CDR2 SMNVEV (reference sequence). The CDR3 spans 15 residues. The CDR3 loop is CASSLRGLEYNEQFF. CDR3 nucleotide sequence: TGTGCCAGCAGTTTGCGAGGACTAGAATACAATGAGCAGTTCTTC.

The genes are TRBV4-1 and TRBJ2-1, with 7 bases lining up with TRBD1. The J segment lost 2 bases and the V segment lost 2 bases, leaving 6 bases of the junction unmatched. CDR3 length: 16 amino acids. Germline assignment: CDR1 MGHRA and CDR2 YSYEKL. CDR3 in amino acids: CASSQPDRTAYNEQFF. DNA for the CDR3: TGCGCCAGCAGCCAACCGGACAGGACCGCCTACAATGAGCAGTTCTTC.

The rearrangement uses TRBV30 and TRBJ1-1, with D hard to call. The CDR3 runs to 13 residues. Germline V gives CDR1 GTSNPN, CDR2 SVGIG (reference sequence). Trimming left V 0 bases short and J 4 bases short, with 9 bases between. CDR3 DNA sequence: TGTGCCTGGAGTGTAAACCGGGGCACTGAAGCTTTCTTT. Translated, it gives CAWSVNRGTEAFF.

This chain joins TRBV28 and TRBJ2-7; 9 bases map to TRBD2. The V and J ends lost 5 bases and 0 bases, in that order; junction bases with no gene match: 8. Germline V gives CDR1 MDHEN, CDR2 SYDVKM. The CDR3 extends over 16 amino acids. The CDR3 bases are TGTGCCAGCAGTCCCGGCGGGGGGGCCCTCTCCTACGAGCAGTACTTC. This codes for CASSPGGGALSYEQYF. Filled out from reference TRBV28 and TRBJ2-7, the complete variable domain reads DVKVTQSSRYLVKRTGEKVFLECVQDMDHENMFWYRQDPGLGLRLIYFSYDVKMKEKGDIPEGYSVSREKKERFSLILESASTNQTSMYLCASSPGGGALSYEQYFGPGTRLTVT.

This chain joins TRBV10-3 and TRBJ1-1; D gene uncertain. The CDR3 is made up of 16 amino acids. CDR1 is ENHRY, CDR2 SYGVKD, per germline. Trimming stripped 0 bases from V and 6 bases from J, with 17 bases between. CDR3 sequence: CAISESPGGPLSEAFF. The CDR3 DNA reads TGTGCCATCAGTGAGTCCCCGGGCGGGCCCCTATCTGAAGCTTTCTTT.

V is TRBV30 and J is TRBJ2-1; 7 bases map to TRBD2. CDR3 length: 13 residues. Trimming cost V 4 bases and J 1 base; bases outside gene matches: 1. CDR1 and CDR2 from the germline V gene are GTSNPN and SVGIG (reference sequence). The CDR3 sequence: CAWMRESYNEQFF. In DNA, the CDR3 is TGTGCCTGGATGCGGGAGTCCTACAATGAGCAGTTCTTC.

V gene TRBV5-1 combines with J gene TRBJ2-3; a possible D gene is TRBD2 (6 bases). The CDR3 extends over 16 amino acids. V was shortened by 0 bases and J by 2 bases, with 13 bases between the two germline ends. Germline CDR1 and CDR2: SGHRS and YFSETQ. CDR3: CASSLDVGGLTDTQYF. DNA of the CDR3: TGCGCCAGCAGCTTGGACGTCGGAGGGCTCACAGATACGCAGTATTTT.

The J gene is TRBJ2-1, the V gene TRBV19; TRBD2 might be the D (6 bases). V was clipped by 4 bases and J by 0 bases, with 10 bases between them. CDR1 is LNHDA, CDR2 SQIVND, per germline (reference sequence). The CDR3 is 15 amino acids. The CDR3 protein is CASSTAGSSYNEQFF. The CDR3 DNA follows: TGTGCCAGTAGTACAGCCGGGAGCTCCTACAATGAGCAGTTCTTC. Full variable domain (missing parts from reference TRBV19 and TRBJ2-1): DGGITQSPKYLFRKEGQNVTLSCEQNLNHDAMYWYRQDPGQGLRLIYYSQIVNDFQKGDIAEGYSVSREKKESFPLTVTSAQKNPTAFYLCASSTAGSSYNEQFFGPGTRLTVL.

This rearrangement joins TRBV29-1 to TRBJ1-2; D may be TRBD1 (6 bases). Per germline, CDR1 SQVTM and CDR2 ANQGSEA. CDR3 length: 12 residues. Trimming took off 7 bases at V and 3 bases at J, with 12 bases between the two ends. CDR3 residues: CSAPGTYYGYTF. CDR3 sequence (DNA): TGCAGCGCCCCCGGGACATACTATGGCTACACCTTC.

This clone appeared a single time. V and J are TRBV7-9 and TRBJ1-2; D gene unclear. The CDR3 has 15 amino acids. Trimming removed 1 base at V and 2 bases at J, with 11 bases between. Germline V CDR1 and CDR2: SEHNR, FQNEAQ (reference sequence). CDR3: CASSLDSRQNYGYTF. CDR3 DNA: TGTGCCAGCAGCTTAGATTCGCGGCAGAACTATGGCTACACCTTC. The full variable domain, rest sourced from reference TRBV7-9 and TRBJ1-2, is DTGVSQNPRHKITKRGQNVTFRCDPISEHNRLYWYRQTLGQGPEFLTYFQNEAQLEKSRLLSDRFSAERPKGSFSTLEIQRTEQGDSAMYLCASSLDSRQNYGYTFGSGTRLTVV.

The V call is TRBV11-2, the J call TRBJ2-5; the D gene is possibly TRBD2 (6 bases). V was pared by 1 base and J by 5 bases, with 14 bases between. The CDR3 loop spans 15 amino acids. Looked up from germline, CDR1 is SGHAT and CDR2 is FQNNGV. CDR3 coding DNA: TGTGCCAGCAGCTTAGGAGGAGGGGTTCTCGAGACCCAGTACTTC. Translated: CASSLGGGVLETQYF.

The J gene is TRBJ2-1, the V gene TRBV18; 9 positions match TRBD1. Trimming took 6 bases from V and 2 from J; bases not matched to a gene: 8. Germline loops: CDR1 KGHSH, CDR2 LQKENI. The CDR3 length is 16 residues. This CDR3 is CASSLAGTGTYNEQFF. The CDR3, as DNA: TGTGCCAGCTCCCTCGCCGGGACAGGGACCTACAATGAGCAGTTCTTC.

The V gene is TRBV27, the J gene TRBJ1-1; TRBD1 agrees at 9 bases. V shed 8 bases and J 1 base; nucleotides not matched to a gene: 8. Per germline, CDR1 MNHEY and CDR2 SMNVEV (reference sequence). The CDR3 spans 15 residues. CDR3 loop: CASGWTGVPNTEAFF. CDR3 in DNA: TGTGCCAGCGGATGGACAGGGGTTCCGAACACTGAAGCTTTCTTT.

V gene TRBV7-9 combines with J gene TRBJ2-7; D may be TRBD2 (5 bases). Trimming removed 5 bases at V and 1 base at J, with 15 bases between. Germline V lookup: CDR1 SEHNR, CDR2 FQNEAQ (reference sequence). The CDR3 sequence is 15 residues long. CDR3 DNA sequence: TGTGCCAGCAGCCCGACCGGGATACCATCCTACGAGCAGTACTTC. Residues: CASSPTGIPSYEQYF.

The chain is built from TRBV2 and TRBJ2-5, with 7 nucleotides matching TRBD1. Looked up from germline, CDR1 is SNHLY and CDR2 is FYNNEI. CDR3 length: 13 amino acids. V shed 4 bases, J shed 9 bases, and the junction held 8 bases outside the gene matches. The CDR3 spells CASSVSSQGAQYF. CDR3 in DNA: TGTGCCAGCAGTGTTAGCAGTCAGGGGGCCCAGTACTTC.

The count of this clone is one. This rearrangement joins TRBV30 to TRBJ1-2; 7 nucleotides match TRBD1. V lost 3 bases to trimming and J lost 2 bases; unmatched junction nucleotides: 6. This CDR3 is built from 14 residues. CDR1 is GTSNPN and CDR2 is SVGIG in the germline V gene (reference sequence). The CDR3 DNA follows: TGTGCCTGGAGGCTCCGAGGGGGCAACTATGGCTACACCTTC. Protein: CAWRLRGGNYGYTF.

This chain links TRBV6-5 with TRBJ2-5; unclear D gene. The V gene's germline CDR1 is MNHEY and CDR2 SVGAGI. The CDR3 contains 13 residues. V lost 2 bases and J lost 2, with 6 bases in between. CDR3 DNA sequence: TGTGCCAGCAGTTACGACATGCAAGAGACCCAGTACTTC. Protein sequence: CASSYDMQETQYF.

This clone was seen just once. DNA of the CDR3: TGTGCCAGCACCCCGACCGTCTGGAGAGCCAAAAACATTCAGTACTTC. Its protein product is CASTPTVWRAKNIQYF. The chain joins TRBV6-4 to TRBJ2-4; no reliable D call. The germline V gene has CDR1 MRHNA and CDR2 SNTAGT. The CDR3 has 16 amino acids. The germline V and J ends were trimmed by 7 bases and 0 bases, with 16 bases remaining between them.

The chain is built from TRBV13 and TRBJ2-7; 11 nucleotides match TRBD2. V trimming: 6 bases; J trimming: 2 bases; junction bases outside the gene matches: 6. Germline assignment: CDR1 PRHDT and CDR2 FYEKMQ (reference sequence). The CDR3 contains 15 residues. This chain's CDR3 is CASSQGLAGPYEQYF. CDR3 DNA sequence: TGTGCCAGCAGTCAAGGACTAGCGGGCCCCTACGAGCAGTACTTC. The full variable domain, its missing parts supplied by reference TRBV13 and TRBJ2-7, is AAGVIQSPRHLIKEKRETATLKCYPIPRHDTVYWYQQGPGQDPQFLISFYEKMQSDKGSIPDRFSAQQFSDYHSELNMSSLELGDSALYFCASSQGLAGPYEQYFGPGTRLTVT.

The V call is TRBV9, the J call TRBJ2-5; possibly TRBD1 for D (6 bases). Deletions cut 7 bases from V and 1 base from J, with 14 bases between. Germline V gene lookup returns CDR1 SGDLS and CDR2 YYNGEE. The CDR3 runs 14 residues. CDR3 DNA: TGTGCCAGCTCCCGCAGGGGACCCCAAGAGACCCAGTACTTC. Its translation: CASSRRGPQETQYF.

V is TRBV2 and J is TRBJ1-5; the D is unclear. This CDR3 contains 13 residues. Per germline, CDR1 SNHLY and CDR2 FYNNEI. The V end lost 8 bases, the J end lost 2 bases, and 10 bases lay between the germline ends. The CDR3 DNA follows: TGTGCCAGCCTTCGGGATGGCAATCAGCCCCAGCATTTT. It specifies CASLRDGNQPQHF.